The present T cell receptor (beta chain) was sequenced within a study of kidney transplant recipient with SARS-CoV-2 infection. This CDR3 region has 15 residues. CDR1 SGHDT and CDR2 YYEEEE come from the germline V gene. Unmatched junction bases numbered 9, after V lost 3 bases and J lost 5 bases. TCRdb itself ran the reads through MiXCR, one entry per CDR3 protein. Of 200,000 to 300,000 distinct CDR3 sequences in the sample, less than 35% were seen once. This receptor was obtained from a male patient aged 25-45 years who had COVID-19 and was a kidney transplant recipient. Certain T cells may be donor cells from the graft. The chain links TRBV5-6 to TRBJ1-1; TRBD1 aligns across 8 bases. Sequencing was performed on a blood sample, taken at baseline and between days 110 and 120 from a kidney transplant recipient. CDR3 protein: CASSWGTGVETEAFF. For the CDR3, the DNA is TGTGCCAGCAGCTGGGGGACAGGAGTAGAGACTGAAGCTTTCTTT. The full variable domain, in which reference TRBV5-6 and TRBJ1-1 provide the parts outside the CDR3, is DAGVTQSPTHLIKTRGQQVTLRCSPKSGHDTVSWYQQALGQGPQFIFQYYEEEERQRGNFPDRFSGHQFPNYSSELNVNALLLGDSALYLCASSWGTGVETEAFFGQGTRLTVV.